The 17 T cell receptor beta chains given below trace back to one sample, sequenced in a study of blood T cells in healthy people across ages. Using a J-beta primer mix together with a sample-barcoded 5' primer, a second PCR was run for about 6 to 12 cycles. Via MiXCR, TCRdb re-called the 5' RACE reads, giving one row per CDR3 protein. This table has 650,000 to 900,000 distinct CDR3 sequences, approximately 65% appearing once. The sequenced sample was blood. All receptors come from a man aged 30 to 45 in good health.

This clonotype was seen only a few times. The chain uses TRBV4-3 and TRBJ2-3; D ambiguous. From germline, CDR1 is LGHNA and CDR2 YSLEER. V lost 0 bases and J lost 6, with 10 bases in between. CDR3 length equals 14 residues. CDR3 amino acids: CASSQEGPRDTQYF. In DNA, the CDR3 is TGCGCCAGCAGCCAAGAAGGGCCGCGGGATACGCAGTATTTT.

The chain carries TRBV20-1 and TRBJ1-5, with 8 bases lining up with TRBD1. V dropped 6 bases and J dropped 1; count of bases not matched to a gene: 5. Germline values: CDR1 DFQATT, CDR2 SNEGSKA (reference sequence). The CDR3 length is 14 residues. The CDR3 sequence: CSAWTGTSNQPQHF. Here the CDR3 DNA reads TGCAGTGCGTGGACAGGGACGAGCAATCAGCCCCAGCATTTT.

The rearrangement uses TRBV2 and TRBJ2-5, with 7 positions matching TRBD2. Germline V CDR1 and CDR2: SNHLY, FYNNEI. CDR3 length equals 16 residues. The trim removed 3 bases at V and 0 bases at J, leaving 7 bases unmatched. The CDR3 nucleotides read TGTGCCAGCAGTGAGGAGACTAGCCCGTACCAAGAGACCCAGTACTTC. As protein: CASSEETSPYQETQYF.

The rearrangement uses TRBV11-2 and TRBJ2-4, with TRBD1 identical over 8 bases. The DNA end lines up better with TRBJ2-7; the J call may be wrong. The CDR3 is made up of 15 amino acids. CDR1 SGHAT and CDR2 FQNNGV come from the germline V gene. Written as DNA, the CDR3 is TGTGCCAGCAGCGTTACCCATACAGGGGGCTACGAGCAGTACTTC. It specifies CASSVTHTGGYEQYF.

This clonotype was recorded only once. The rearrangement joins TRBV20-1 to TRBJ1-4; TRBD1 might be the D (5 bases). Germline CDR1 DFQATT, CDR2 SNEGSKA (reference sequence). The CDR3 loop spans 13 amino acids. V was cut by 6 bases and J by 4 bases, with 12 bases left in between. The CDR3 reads CSAEDRRNEKLFF. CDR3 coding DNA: TGCAGTGCAGAAGACAGACGTAATGAAAAACTGTTTTTT.

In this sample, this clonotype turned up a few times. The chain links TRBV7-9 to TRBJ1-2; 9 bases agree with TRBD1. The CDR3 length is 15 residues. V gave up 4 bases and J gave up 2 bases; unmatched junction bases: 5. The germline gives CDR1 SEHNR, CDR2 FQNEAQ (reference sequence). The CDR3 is CASSWTGTGNYGYTF. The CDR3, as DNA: TGTGCCAGCAGCTGGACCGGGACAGGGAACTATGGCTACACCTTC. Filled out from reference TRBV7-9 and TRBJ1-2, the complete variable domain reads DTGVSQNPRHKITKRGQNVTFRCDPISEHNRLYWYRQTLGQGPEFLTYFQNEAQLEKSRLLSDRFSAERPKGSFSTLEIQRTEQGDSAMYLCASSWTGTGNYGYTFGSGTRLTVV.

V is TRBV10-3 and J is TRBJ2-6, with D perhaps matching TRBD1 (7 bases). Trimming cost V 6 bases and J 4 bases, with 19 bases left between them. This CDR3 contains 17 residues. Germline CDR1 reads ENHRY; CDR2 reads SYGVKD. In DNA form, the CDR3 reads TGTGCCATCAGGGCGGGACAGTCTCCATCCGGGGCCAACGTCCTGACTTTC. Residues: CAIRAGQSPSGANVLTF.

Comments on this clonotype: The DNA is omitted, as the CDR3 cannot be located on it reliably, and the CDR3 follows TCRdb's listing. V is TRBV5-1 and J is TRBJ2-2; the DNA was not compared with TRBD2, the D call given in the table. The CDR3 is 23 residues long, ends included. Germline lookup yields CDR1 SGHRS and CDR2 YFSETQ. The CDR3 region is CASSLSGGLEEQYFGPGTGELFF.

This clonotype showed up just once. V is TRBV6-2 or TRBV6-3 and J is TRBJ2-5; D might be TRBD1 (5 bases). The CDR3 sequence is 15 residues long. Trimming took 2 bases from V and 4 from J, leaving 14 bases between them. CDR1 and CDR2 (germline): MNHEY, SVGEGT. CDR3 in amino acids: CASSYVRVPGETQYF. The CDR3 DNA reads TGTGCCAGCAGTTACGTCAGGGTTCCGGGAGAGACCCAGTACTTC.

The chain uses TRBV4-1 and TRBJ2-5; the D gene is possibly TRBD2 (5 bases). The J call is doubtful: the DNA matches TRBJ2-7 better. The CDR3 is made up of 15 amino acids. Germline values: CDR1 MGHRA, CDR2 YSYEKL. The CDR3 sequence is CASSQVYLGGYEQYF. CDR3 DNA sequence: TGCGCCAGCAGCCAAGTGTACCTGGGCGGGTACGAGCAGTACTTC.

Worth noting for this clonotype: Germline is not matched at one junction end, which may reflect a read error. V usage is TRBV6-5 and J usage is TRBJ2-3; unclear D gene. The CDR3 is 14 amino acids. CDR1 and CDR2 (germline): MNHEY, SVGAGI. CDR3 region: CASSYSGPTYTQYF. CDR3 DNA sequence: TGTGCCAGCAGTTACTCGGGCCCCACATATACGCAGTATTTT.

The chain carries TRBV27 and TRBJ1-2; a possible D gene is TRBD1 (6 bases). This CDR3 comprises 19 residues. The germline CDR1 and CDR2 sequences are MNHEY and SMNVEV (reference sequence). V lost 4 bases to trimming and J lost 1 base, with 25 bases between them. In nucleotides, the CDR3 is TGTGCCAGCAGTTCCTTACCAGGGGTCCTATCCTTAGTTAACTATGGCTACACCTTC. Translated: CASSSLPGVLSLVNYGYTF.

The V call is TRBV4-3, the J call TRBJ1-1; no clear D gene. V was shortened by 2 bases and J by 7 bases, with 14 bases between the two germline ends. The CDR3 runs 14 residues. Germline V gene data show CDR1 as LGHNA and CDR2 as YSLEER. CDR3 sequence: CASSQTPTSVEAFF. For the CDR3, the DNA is TGCGCCAGCAGCCAAACCCCCACGTCAGTTGAAGCTTTCTTT.

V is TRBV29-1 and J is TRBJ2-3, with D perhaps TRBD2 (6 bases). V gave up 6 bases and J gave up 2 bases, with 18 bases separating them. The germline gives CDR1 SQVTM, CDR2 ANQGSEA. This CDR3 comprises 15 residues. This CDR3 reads CSVDSGAGSTDTQYF. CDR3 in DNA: TGCAGCGTCGATAGTGGTGCGGGATCCACAGATACGCAGTATTTT.

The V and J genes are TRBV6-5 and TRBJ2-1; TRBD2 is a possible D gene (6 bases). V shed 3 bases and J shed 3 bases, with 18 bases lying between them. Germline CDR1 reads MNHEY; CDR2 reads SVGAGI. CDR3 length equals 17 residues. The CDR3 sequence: CASSYRSRGGVYNEQFF. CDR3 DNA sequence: TGTGCCAGCAGTTATAGATCCCGGGGCGGGGTCTACAATGAGCAGTTCTTC.

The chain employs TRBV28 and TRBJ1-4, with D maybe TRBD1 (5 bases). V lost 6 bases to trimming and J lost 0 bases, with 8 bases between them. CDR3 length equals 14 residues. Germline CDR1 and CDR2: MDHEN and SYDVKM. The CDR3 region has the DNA TGTGCCAGCAGAGAAGGGGCAACTAATGAAAAACTGTTTTTT. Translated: CASREGATNEKLFF.

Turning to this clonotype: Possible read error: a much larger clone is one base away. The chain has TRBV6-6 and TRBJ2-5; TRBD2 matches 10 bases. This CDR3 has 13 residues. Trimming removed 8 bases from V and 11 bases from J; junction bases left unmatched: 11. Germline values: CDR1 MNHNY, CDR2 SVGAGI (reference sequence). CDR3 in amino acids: CASRASGGNEQYF. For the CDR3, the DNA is TGTGCCAGCCGGGCTAGCGGGGGTAATGAGCAGTACTTC.